The 29 T cell receptor beta chains in this list originate from one sample, sequenced in a study of OX40 agonist ivuxolimab in advanced cancers. Some clones are missing from TCRdb's copy, which holds only in-frame ones; the method was immunoSEQ multiplex PCR. The sample has nearly 110,000 clones; 90% are singletons. The starting material was CD4+ or CD8+ T cells sorted from blood, obtained in a trial of the OX40 agonist ivuxolimab. The receptors derive from an adult with an advanced solid tumor such as melanoma, head and neck, liver or kidney cancer.

This clone was seen more than once but under ten times. The gene calls are TRBV5-1 and TRBJ1-4; D is undetermined. The V end was cut by 3 bases, the J end by 0 bases, with 9 bases between. Germline assignment: CDR1 SGHRS and CDR2 YFSETQ. The length of the CDR3 is 15 residues. CDR3 coding DNA: TGCGCCAGCAGCTCTACGCCTGCAACTAATGAAAAACTGTTTTTT. Translating gives CASSSTPATNEKLFF. Drawing the rest from reference TRBV5-1 and TRBJ1-4, the complete variable domain is KAGVTQTPRYLIKTRGQQVTLSCSPISGHRSVSWYQQTPGQGLQFLFEYFSETQRNKGNFPGRFSGRQFSNSRSEMNVSTLELGDSALYLCASSSTPATNEKLFFGSGTQLSVL.

The chain carries TRBV9 and TRBJ2-3; 12 bases match TRBD2. The CDR3 extends over 16 amino acids. Germline assignment: CDR1 SGDLS and CDR2 YYNGEE. V was clipped by 4 bases and J by 4 bases; unmatched bases: 7. This CDR3 reads CASSSRTSGAPDTQYF. The CDR3, as DNA: TGTGCCAGCAGCTCTCGGACTAGCGGGGCTCCAGATACGCAGTATTTT.

J is TRBJ2-7 and V is TRBV9; 8 bases are a match to TRBD1. V was clipped by 0 bases and J by 1 base; unmatched bases: 3. The CDR3 has 15 amino acids. The V gene's germline CDR1 is SGDLS and CDR2 YYNGEE. In nucleotides, the CDR3 is TGTGCCAGCAGCGTAGGGAGGACAGGGTCCTACGAGCAGTACTTC. Its translation: CASSVGRTGSYEQYF.

The V and J genes are TRBV6-5 and TRBJ1-2; D is unclear. Trimming cost V 4 bases and J 3 bases, with 9 bases left between them. Germline loops: CDR1 MNHEY, CDR2 SVGAGI. The CDR3 runs to 13 residues. The CDR3 DNA reads TGTGCCAGCAGTTCCCCGGGTGACTATGGCTACACCTTC. This codes for CASSSPGDYGYTF.

The chain uses TRBV7-2 and TRBJ1-1, with D uncertain. With 5 bases removed from V and 0 bases from J, the gap between germline ends came to 7 bases. The CDR3 contains 13 residues. Germline V lookup: CDR1 SGHTA, CDR2 FQGNSA. CDR3 residues: CASSNFMNTEAFF. The CDR3 nucleotides read TGTGCCAGCAGCAACTTCATGAACACTGAAGCTTTCTTT.

This sequence joins TRBV6-6 and TRBJ2-2; 8 nucleotides align to TRBD2. Trimming took 3 bases from V and 5 from J; bases not matched to a gene: 5. The CDR3 totals 15 residues. The V gene's germline CDR1 is MNHNY and CDR2 SVGAGI (reference sequence). The CDR3: CASSYDRGGTGELFF. DNA for the CDR3: TGTGCCAGCAGTTATGACCGGGGGGGTACCGGGGAGCTGTTTTTT.

The V gene is TRBV11-2, the J gene TRBJ1-1, with unresolved D. The germline CDR1 and CDR2 sequences are SGHAT and FQNNGV. Trimming removed 2 bases from V and 2 bases from J, with 12 bases in between. The CDR3 loop spans 15 amino acids. The CDR3 spells CASSLSSRGNTEAFF. As DNA, the CDR3 is TGTGCCAGCAGCTTATCTTCGCGGGGTAACACTGAAGCTTTCTTT.

This rearrangement joins TRBV29-1 to TRBJ2-7, with TRBD2 as a possible D gene (7 bases). The V end was cut by 5 bases, the J end by 2 bases, with 13 bases between. The CDR3 runs to 13 residues. Germline CDR1 SQVTM, CDR2 ANQGSEA. The CDR3 sequence is CSVYGGAPYEQYF. CDR3 bases: TGCAGCGTTTATGGGGGGGCCCCCTACGAGCAGTACTTC.

V gene TRBV15 combines with J gene TRBJ2-2; either TRBD1 or TRBD2 may fit D (6 bases each). The CDR3 covers 15 residues. Germline lookup yields CDR1 LNHNV and CDR2 YYDKDF (reference sequence). Trimming removed 8 bases at V and 6 bases at J, with 19 bases between. The CDR3 DNA is TGTGCCACCGGGGGGCCGACGGGGCGCGCCGGGGAGCTGTTTTTT. Its translation: CATGGPTGRAGELFF.

The J gene is TRBJ2-7, the V gene TRBV7-9; D uncertain. This CDR3 has 13 amino acids. V was cut by 7 bases and J by 7 bases, with 17 bases left in between. Germline CDR1 is SEHNR and CDR2 is FQNEAQ (reference sequence). CDR3 DNA: TGTGCCAGCAAAAAAACGACCCCCGGGGAGCAGTACTTC. It specifies CASKKTTPGEQYF.

The rearrangement uses TRBV6-6 and TRBJ2-1; tentatively, D is TRBD2 (6 bases). CDR1 and CDR2 (germline): MNHNY, SVGAGI (reference sequence). This CDR3 has 16 amino acids. V lost 2 bases and J lost 3, with 14 bases in between. The CDR3 DNA sequence: TGTGCCAGCAGTTACGGTCAAGTTAGCGGCTACAATGAGCAGTTCTTC. The encoded protein is CASSYGQVSGYNEQFF.

The CDR3 here is CASVSNYEQYF. DNA for the CDR3: TGTGCCAGCGTAAGTAACTACGAGCAGTACTTC. The V and J genes are TRBV28 and TRBJ2-7; D remains ambiguous. V was clipped by 8 bases and J by 3 bases, with 8 bases between them. The CDR3 totals 11 residues. Germline assignment: CDR1 MDHEN and CDR2 SYDVKM.

The chain joins TRBV7-9 to TRBJ1-4, with D tentatively TRBD1 (6 bases). V was shortened by 4 bases and J by 5 bases, with 17 bases between the two germline ends. Germline V gene data show CDR1 as SEHNR and CDR2 as FQNEAQ (reference sequence). The length of the CDR3 is 16 residues. Here the CDR3 reads CASSSQDGGPNEKLFF. CDR3 coding DNA: TGTGCCAGCAGCTCGCAAGACGGGGGCCCAAATGAAAAACTGTTTTTT.

The rearrangement uses TRBV9 and TRBJ1-4; 7 bases align to TRBD1. This CDR3 spans 13 amino acids. From germline, CDR1 is SGDLS and CDR2 YYNGEE. The ends lost 4 bases at V and 6 bases at J; junction bases unmatched: 3. DNA of the CDR3: TGTGCCAGCAGCCAAGGGACAGATGAAAAACTGTTTTTT. Protein sequence: CASSQGTDEKLFF. The variable domain in full, with the rest retrieved from reference TRBV9 and TRBJ1-4, is DSGVTQTPKHLITATGQRVTLRCSPRSGDLSVYWYQQSLDQGLQFLIQYYNGEERAKGNILERFSAQQFPDLHSELNLSSLELGDSALYFCASSQGTDEKLFFGSGTQLSVL.

V and J are TRBV6-4 and TRBJ2-1, with a weak D call TRBD2 (6 bases). The CDR3 runs to 15 residues. Germline V gene data show CDR1 as MRHNA and CDR2 as SNTAGT. Trimming cost V 2 bases and J 7 bases, with 15 bases left between them. The DNA for the CDR3 is TGTGCCAGCAGTGACGATAGGCTCGGAGGGAATGAGCAGTTCTTC. It codes for CASSDDRLGGNEQFF.

The chain recombines TRBV9 with TRBJ2-1, with D perhaps TRBD1 (5 bases). The CDR3 totals 13 residues. Germline V gives CDR1 SGDLS, CDR2 YYNGEE. The germline V and J ends were trimmed by 0 bases and 13 bases, with 14 bases remaining between them. CDR3 protein: CASSVDENRNQFF. The CDR3 DNA is TGTGCCAGCAGCGTAGATGAAAACAGGAACCAGTTCTTC.

In this sample, this clone turned up many times. The chain carries TRBV4-1 and TRBJ1-6, with no clear D. This CDR3 has 12 amino acids. In germline, CDR1 is MGHRA, CDR2 YSYEKL. The V end lost 1 base, the J end lost 13 bases, and 8 bases lay between the germline ends. The CDR3 coding sequence is TGCGCCAGCAGCCAAGGACTCTTTCCCCTCCACTTT. Amino acid sequence: CASSQGLFPLHF.

The CDR3 loop is CASSPGGYEQYF. DNA for the CDR3: TGTGCCAGCAGCCCAGGGGGCTACGAGCAGTACTTC. The rearrangement joins TRBV7-2 to TRBJ2-7; 7 bases are a match to TRBD1. The J segment lost 3 bases and the V segment lost 5 bases, leaving 1 base of the junction unmatched. The germline CDR1 and CDR2 sequences are SGHTA and FQGNSA. The CDR3 is 12 amino acids.

This clone was seen once. This chain links TRBV7-2 with TRBJ1-4; a weak D match, TRBD1 (5 bases). The CDR3 has 16 residues. Trimming removed 6 bases from V and 0 bases from J, with 14 bases in between. CDR1 is SGHTA, CDR2 FQGNSA, per germline. CDR3 sequence reads: CASSRGATATNEKLFF. The CDR3 DNA sequence: TGTGCCAGCAGTAGGGGCGCTACCGCAACTAATGAAAAACTGTTTTTT.

CDR3 loop: CASNRGGNTEAFF. The CDR3, as DNA: TGTGCCAGCAATCGGGGAGGGAACACTGAAGCTTTCTTT. This chain links TRBV6-5 with TRBJ1-1; no definite D call. Germline values: CDR1 MNHEY, CDR2 SVGAGI. This CDR3 region has 13 residues. Deletions cut 7 bases from V and 1 base from J, with 10 bases between.

This chain connects TRBV7-2 to TRBJ2-5; tentative D call: TRBD1 (5 bases). CDR1 and CDR2 (germline): SGHTA, FQGNSA. V was pared by 2 bases and J by 2 bases, with 12 bases between. The CDR3 consists of 15 residues. CDR3 protein: CASSLMGQIQETQYF. The CDR3, as DNA: TGTGCCAGCAGCTTAATGGGGCAGATACAAGAGACCCAGTACTTC.

The chain couples TRBV23-1 to TRBJ2-7; 7 bases map to TRBD1. TRBV23-1 is classed as an ORF, of uncertain function. The CDR3 is 15 amino acids. J was trimmed by 2 bases and V by 3 bases; bases with no gene match: 7. The CDR3 sequence: CASSHDGTAAYEQYF. The CDR3 nucleotides read TGCGCCAGCAGTCACGACGGGACAGCAGCCTACGAGCAGTACTTC.

The rearrangement links TRBV6-5 to TRBJ2-2, with 7 bases lining up with TRBD1. The V and J ends lost 7 bases and 0 bases, in that order; junction bases with no gene match: 5. Germline V gene sequence: CDR1 MNHEY, CDR2 SVGAGI. CDR3 size: 15 residues. The CDR3 here is CASNRQGPNTGELFF. CDR3 coding DNA: TGTGCCAGCAATAGACAGGGTCCGAACACCGGGGAGCTGTTTTTT.

In its sample, this clone was seen once. This chain connects TRBV19 to TRBJ1-4; 9 nucleotides line up with TRBD1. Germline V gives CDR1 LNHDA, CDR2 SQIVND (reference sequence). V dropped 8 bases and J dropped 5; count of bases not matched to a gene: 12. CDR3 size: 16 residues. This CDR3 is CASRENRDRANEKLFF. For the CDR3, the DNA is TGTGCCAGTCGCGAAAACCGGGACAGGGCAAATGAAAAACTGTTTTTT.

The chain uses TRBV2 and TRBJ2-2, with 7 bases aligning to TRBD2. The CDR3 length is 14 residues. CDR1 and CDR2 from the germline V gene are SNHLY and FYNNEI. Losses at the gene ends were 8 bases for V and 3 bases for J; bases not matched to a gene: 6. The CDR3 reads CASGVAGDTGELFF. In DNA, the CDR3 is TGTGCCAGCGGGGTAGCGGGCGACACCGGGGAGCTGTTTTTT.

The sample holds one count of this clone. This chain uses TRBV4-3 with TRBJ2-1, with D maybe TRBD2 (6 bases). The CDR3 runs 15 residues. V was clipped by 7 bases and J by 2 bases, with 15 bases between them. CDR1 LGHNA and CDR2 YSLEER come from the germline V gene. In nucleotides, the CDR3 is TGCGCCAGCACCCCGGGACTGCGGACCTACAATGAGCAGTTCTTC. Its translation: CASTPGLRTYNEQFF.

The chain is built from TRBV18 and TRBJ1-2, with a weak D call TRBD1 (5 bases). The CDR3 loop spans 16 amino acids. Germline CDR1 and CDR2: KGHSH and LQKENI. The V and J ends lost 0 bases and 3 bases respectively, with 14 bases between them. The chain's CDR3 is CASSPPSMGEDYGYTF. For the CDR3, the DNA is TGTGCCAGCTCACCACCCTCTATGGGGGAAGACTATGGCTACACCTTC.

The chain has TRBV5-4 and TRBJ2-5; 9 positions match TRBD2. Trimming at V came to 1 base and at J to 2 bases, leaving 3 bases not matched to a gene. CDR3 size: 15 residues. The germline V gene encodes CDR1 SGHNT and CDR2 YYREEE (reference sequence). The CDR3 loop reads CASSLPSGAQETQYF. DNA for the CDR3: TGTGCCAGCAGCTTGCCTAGCGGGGCACAAGAGACCCAGTACTTC. Full variable domain (rest looked up from reference TRBV5-4 and TRBJ2-5): ETGVTQSPTHLIKTRGQQVTLRCSSQSGHNTVSWYQQALGQGPQFIFQYYREEENGRGNFPPRFSGLQFPNYSSELNVNALELDDSALYLCASSLPSGAQETQYFGPGTRLLVL.

The chain employs TRBV7-9 and TRBJ1-6, with TRBD1 matching 9 bases. Germline V gene data show CDR1 as SEHNR and CDR2 as FQNEAQ (reference sequence). The CDR3 totals 16 residues. V gave up 5 bases and J gave up 3 bases; unmatched junction bases: 5. The CDR3 loop reads CASSLLTGGYNSPLHF. The CDR3 DNA follows: TGTGCCAGCAGCCTGCTGACAGGGGGCTATAATTCACCCCTCCACTTT.